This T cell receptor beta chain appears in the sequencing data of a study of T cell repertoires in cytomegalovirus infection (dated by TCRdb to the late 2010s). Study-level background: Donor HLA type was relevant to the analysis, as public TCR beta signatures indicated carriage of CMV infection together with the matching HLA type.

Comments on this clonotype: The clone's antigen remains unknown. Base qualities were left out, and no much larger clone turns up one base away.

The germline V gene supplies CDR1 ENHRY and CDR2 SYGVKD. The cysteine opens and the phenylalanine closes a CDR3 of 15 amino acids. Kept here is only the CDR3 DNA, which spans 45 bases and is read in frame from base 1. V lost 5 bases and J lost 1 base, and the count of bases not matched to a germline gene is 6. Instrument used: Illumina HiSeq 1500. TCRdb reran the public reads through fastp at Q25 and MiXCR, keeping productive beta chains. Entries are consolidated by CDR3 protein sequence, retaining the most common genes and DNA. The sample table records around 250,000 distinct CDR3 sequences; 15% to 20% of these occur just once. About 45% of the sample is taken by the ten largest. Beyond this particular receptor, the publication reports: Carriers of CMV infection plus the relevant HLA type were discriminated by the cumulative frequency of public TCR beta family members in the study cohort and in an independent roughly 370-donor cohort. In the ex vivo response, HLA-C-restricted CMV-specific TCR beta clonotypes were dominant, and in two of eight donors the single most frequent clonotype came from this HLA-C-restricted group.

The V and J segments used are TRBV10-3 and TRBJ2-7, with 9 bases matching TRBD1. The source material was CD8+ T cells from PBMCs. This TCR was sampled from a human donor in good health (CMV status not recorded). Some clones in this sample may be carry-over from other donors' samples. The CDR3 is CAISNPGQGSYEQYF. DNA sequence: TGTGCCATCAGTAACCCGGGACAGGGTTCCTACGAGCAGTACTTC.